One sample yielded the 13 T cell receptor beta chains listed below, sequenced in a study of T cell responses to AZD1222 COVID-19 vaccine. The assay was immunoSEQ multiplex PCR, and TCRdb's table has in-frame clones only and misses some. The repertoire holds 80,000 or so clones, with roughly nine tenths as singletons. Source: peripheral blood, taken 28 days after the second AZD1222 dose. All receptors come from an adult who received the AZD1222 COVID-19 vaccine.

The rearrangement uses TRBV7-2 and TRBJ2-1; 9 nucleotides line up with TRBD2. The CDR3 length is 16 residues. The V gene's germline CDR1 is SGHTA and CDR2 FQGNSA. Unmatched junction bases numbered 6, after V lost 6 bases and J lost 0 bases. The CDR3 coding sequence is TGTGCCAGCAGGCGACTAGCGGCCAGCTCCTACAATGAGCAGTTCTTC. Translated, it gives CASRRLAASSYNEQFF.

The rearrangement uses TRBV2 and TRBJ2-1; D unclear. This CDR3 comprises 15 residues. The V end was cut by 5 bases, the J end by 6 bases, with 17 bases between. CDR1 and CDR2 (germline): SNHLY, FYNNEI. Written as DNA, the CDR3 is TGTGCCAGCAGTTTAGACTTGACCCCTAGCAATGAGCAGTTCTTC. It codes for CASSLDLTPSNEQFF. Based on the CDR3 plus reference TRBV2 and TRBJ2-1, the full variable domain is EPEVTQTPSHQVTQMGQEVILRCVPISNHLYFYWYRQILGQKVEFLVSFYNNEISEKSEIFDDQFSVERPDGSNFTLKIRSTKLEDSAMYFCASSLDLTPSNEQFFGPGTRLTVL.

The V call is TRBV10-3, the J call TRBJ1-3, with a weak D call TRBD1 (6 bases). The V gene lost 9 bases and the J gene lost 4 bases, with 13 bases spanning the gap. Germline CDR1 is ENHRY and CDR2 is SYGVKD. The CDR3 spans 13 residues. CDR3 nucleotide sequence: TGTGCCATAAGGGGGATCCAGGGAAACACCATATATTTT. Translating it yields CAIRGIQGNTIYF.

The chain joins TRBV9 to TRBJ2-1, with D tentatively TRBD1 or TRBD2 (5 bases each). CDR3 size: 16 residues. Germline V CDR1 and CDR2: SGDLS, YYNGEE. The V and J ends lost 1 base and 3 bases respectively, with 14 bases between them. The CDR3 DNA reads TGTGCCAGCAGCGTACGACGGGACCGGCTCTACAATGAGCAGTTCTTC. It codes for CASSVRRDRLYNEQFF.

This chain joins TRBV28 and TRBJ1-1; D not certain. The CDR3 extends over 13 amino acids. Between the trimmed V and J ends, which lost 7 bases and 5 bases, there was a span of 14 bases. Germline V gives CDR1 MDHEN, CDR2 SYDVKM. CDR3 region: CASTPGRTTEAFF. DNA for the CDR3: TGTGCCAGCACCCCCGGCAGGACTACTGAAGCTTTCTTT.

The V call is TRBV9, the J call TRBJ1-1; D perhaps matches TRBD1 (6 bases). Germline V gives CDR1 SGDLS, CDR2 YYNGEE. Trimming shortened V by 2 bases and J by 4 bases, and 15 bases separated the two germline ends. This CDR3 spans 15 amino acids. The CDR3 is CASSVQGLLGTEAFF. The CDR3 DNA sequence: TGTGCCAGCAGCGTGCAGGGGCTCCTGGGCACTGAAGCTTTCTTT.

This clone was recorded a few times. The rearrangement links TRBV5-4 to TRBJ2-7; 8 bases match TRBD1. The J segment lost 4 bases and the V segment lost 4 bases, leaving 7 bases of the junction unmatched. The CDR3 covers 14 residues. Germline values: CDR1 SGHNT, CDR2 YYREEE (reference sequence). For the CDR3, the DNA is TGTGCCAGCAGCATGAAGACAGGGGTGTACGAGCAGTACTTC. It codes for CASSMKTGVYEQYF.

The chain couples TRBV4-2 to TRBJ1-2, with TRBD1 as a possible D gene (5 bases). The CDR3 is 14 amino acids. CDR1 and CDR2 (germline): LGHNA, YNFKEQ. Trimming left V 0 bases short and J 6 bases short, with 11 bases between. For the CDR3, the DNA is TGTGCCAGCAGCCAAGACCGAACGGGGGATGGCTACACCTTC. Protein product: CASSQDRTGDGYTF.

The rearrangement uses TRBV5-1 and TRBJ2-5, with D perhaps matching TRBD2 (5 bases). The germline V and J ends were trimmed by 4 bases and 5 bases, with 12 bases remaining between them. Germline CDR1 and CDR2: SGHRS and YFSETQ. The CDR3 extends over 13 amino acids. As DNA, the CDR3 is TGCGCCAGCAGCCCGGCCGGGGTGGAGACCCAGTACTTC. This sequence encodes CASSPAGVETQYF.

The chain uses TRBV6-5 and TRBJ2-2, with 8 bases aligning to TRBD2. Germline CDR1 and CDR2: MNHEY and SVGAGI. The CDR3 loop spans 12 amino acids. Unmatched junction bases numbered 0, after V lost 6 bases and J lost 6 bases. DNA for the CDR3: TGTGCCAGCAGCGGGAGGGCCGGGGAGCTGTTTTTT. Translated: CASSGRAGELFF.

This chain uses TRBV6-5 with TRBJ2-3; D tentatively fits TRBD1 or TRBD2 (6 bases each). Deletions cut 2 bases from V and 5 bases from J, with 11 bases between. Germline V gene data show CDR1 as MNHEY and CDR2 as SVGAGI. The CDR3 loop spans 14 amino acids. This CDR3 reads CASSYNGGKDTQYF. The DNA of the CDR3 is TGTGCCAGCAGTTACAACGGGGGCAAAGATACGCAGTATTTT.

The J gene is TRBJ2-7, the V gene TRBV11-2, with D unclear. The germline V and J ends were trimmed by 0 bases and 0 bases, with 9 bases remaining between them. The length of the CDR3 is 15 residues. CDR1 and CDR2 from the germline V gene are SGHAT and FQNNGV. The CDR3 nucleotides are TGTGCCAGCAGCTTAGATAGAGGTTCCTCCTACGAGCAGTACTTC. Translation: CASSLDRGSSYEQYF.

V usage is TRBV24-1 and J usage is TRBJ1-3; D gene uncertain. The V gene lost 9 bases and the J gene lost 2 bases, with 10 bases spanning the gap. Per the germline V gene, CDR1 is KGHDR and CDR2 is SFDVKD. The CDR3 runs 13 residues. This CDR3 reads CATSTDPGNTIYF. The CDR3 region has the DNA TGTGCCACCTCGACGGATCCTGGAAACACCATATATTTT.